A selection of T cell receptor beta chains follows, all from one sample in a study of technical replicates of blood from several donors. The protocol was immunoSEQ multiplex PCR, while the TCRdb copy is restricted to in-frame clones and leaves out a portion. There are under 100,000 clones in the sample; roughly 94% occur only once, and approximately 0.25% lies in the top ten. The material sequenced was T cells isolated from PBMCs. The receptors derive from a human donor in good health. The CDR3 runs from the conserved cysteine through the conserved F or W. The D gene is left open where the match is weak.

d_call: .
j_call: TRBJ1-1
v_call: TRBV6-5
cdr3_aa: CASSYSRGNTEAFF
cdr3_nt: TGTGCCAGCAGTTACTCGAGAGGGAACACTGAAGCTTTCTTT

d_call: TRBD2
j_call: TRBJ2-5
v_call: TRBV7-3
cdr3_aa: CASSLTRTSGVETQYF
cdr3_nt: TGTGCCAGCAGCTTAACTAGGACTAGCGGGGTGGAGACCCAGTACTTC

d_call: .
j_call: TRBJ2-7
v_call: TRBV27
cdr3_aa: CASSSRYEQYF
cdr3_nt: TGTGCCAGCAGTTCTAGGTACGAGCAGTACTTC

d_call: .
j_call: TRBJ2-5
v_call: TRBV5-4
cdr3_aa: CASSPGGALQETQYF
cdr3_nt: TGTGCCAGCAGCCCGGGCGGGGCCCTCCAAGAGACCCAGTACTTC

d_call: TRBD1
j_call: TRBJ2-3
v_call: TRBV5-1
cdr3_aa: CASSPGTEVTQYF
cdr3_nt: TGCGCCAGCAGCCCGGGGACAGAGGTTACGCAGTATTTT

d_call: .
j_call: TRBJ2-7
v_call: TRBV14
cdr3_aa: CASSQGGNQGEQYF
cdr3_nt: TGTGCCAGCAGCCAAGGCGGGAATCAGGGCGAGCAGTACTTC

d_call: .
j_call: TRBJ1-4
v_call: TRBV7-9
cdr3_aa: CASSLRGKKHEKLFF
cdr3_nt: TGTGCCAGCAGCTTACGGGGGAAGAAGCATGAAAAACTGTTTTTT

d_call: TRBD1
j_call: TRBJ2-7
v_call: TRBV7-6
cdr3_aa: CASSAGDRAGYYEQYF
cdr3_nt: TGTGCCAGCAGCGCGGGGGACAGGGCTGGATACTACGAGCAGTACTTC

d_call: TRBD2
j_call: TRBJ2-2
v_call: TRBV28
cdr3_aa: CASTSGTNTGELFF
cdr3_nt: TGTGCCAGCACTAGCGGGACCAACACCGGGGAGCTGTTTTTT

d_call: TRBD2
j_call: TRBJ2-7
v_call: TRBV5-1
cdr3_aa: CASSSLSIAGGEFSYEQYF
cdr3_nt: TGCGCCAGCAGCTCCCTTTCTATAGCGGGAGGAGAGTTTTCCTACGAGCAGTACTTC

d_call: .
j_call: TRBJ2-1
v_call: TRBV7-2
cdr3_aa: CASSLGVARVDEQFF
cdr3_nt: TGTGCCAGCAGCTTAGGGGTAGCGAGGGTGGATGAGCAGTTCTTC

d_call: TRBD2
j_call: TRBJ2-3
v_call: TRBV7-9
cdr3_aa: CASSWTSATDTQYF
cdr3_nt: TGTGCCAGCAGCTGGACTAGCGCCACAGATACGCAGTATTTT

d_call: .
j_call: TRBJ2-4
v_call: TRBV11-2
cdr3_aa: CASSERDSRLAKNIQYF
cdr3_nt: TGTGCCAGCAGCGAGAGGGACTCACGTCTAGCCAAAAACATTCAGTACTTC

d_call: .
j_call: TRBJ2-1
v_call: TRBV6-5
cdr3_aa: CASSYSRSSHNEQFF
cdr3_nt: TGTGCCAGCAGTTACAGCCGGAGTAGCCACAATGAGCAGTTCTTC